The entry that follows covers one TCR beta chain sequence. Primers used in a second PCR of about 7 to 12 cycles were a sample-barcoded 5' primer and a J-beta primer mix. With 12 random nucleotides, a template-switch adaptor tagged each individual cDNA molecule. TCRdb processed the 5' RACE reads anew with MiXCR; each CDR3 protein has one entry. The table shows roughly 860,000 distinct CDR3 sequences, with 62% occurring only once. Losses at the gene ends were 1 base for V and 6 bases for J; bases not matched to a gene: 6. The CDR3 runs to 16 residues. Germline V gene data show CDR1 as SGHTA and CDR2 as FQGNSA. The data were obtained in a study of blood T cells in healthy people across ages.

Material: blood. This rearrangement joins TRBV7-2 to TRBJ2-2; 9 bases align to TRBD2. This receptor was identified in a man aged 25-45 years in good health. The CDR3 DNA reads as TGTGCCAGCAGCTTAGATCAGCGGGGGGTCTCCGGGGAGCTGTTTTTT. Translated, it gives CASSLDQRGVSGELFF.